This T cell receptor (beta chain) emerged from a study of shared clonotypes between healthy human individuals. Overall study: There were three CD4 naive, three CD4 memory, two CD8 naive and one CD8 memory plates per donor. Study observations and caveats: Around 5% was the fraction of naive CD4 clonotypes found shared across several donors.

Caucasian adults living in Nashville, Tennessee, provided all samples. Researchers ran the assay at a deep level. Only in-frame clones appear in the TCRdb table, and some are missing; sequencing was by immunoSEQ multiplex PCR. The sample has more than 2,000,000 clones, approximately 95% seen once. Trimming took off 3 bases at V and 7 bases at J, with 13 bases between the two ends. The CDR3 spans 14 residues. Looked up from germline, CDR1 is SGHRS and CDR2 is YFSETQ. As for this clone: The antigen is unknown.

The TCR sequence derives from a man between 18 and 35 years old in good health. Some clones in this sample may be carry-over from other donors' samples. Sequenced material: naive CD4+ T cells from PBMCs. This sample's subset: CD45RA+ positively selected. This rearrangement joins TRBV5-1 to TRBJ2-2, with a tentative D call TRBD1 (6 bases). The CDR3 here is CASSWAGDRGELFF. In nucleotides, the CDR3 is TGCGCCAGCAGCTGGGCAGGGGACCGCGGGGAGCTGTTTTTT.